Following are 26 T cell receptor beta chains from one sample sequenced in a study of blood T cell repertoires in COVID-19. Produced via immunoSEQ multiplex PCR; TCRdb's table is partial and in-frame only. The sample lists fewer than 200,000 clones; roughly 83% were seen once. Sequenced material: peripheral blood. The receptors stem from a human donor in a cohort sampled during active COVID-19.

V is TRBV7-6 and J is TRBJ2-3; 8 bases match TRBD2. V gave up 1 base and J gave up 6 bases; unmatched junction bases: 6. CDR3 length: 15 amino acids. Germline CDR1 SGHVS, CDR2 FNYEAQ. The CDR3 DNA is TGTGCCAGCAGCTTAGACACGGGGGGGCGCGATACGCAGTATTTT. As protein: CASSLDTGGRDTQYF. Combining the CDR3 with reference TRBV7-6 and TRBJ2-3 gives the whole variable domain GAGVSQSPRYKVTKRGQDVALRCDPISGHVSLYWYRQALGQGPEFLTYFNYEAQQDKSGLPNDRFSAERPEGSISTLTIQRTEQRDSAMYRCASSLDTGGRDTQYFGPGTRLTVL.

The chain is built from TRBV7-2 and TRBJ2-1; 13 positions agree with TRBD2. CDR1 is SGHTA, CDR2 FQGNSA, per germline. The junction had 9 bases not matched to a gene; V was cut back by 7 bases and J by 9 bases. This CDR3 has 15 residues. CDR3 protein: CASTQLAGGISEQFF. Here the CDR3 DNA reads TGTGCCAGCACCCAACTAGCGGGAGGGATTAGTGAGCAGTTCTTC.

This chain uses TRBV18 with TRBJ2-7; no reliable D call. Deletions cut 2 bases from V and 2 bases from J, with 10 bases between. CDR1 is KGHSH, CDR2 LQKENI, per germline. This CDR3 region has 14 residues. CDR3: CASSPWQWPYEQYF. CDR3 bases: TGTGCCAGCTCACCATGGCAGTGGCCCTACGAGCAGTACTTC.

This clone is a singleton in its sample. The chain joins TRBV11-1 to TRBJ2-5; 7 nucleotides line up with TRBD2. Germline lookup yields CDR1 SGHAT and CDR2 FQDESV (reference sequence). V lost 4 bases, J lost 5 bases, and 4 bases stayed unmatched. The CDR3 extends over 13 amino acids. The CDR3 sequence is CASSWPGGETQYF. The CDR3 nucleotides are TGTGCCAGCAGCTGGCCCGGGGGGGAGACCCAGTACTTC.

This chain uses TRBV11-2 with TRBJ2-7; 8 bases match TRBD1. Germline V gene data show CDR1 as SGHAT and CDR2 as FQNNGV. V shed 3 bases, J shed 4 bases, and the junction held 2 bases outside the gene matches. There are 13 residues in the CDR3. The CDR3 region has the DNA TGTGCCAGCAGCTTCCAGGGGGCGTACGAGCAGTACTTC. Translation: CASSFQGAYEQYF. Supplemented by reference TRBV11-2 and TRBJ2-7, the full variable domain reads EAGVAQSPRYKIIEKRQSVAFWCNPISGHATLYWYQQILGQGPKLLIQFQNNGVVDDSQLPKDRFSAERLKGVDSTLKIQPAKLEDSAVYLCASSFQGAYEQYFGPGTRLTVT.

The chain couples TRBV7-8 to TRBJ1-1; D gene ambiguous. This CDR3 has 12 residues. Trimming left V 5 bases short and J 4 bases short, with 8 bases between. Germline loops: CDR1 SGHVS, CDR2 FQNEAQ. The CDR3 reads CASSPESTEAFF. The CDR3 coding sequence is TGTGCCAGCAGCCCCGAGAGCACTGAAGCTTTCTTT.

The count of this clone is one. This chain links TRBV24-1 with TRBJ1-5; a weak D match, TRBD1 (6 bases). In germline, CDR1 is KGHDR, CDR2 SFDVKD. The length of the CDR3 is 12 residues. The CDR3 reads CATQGKSQPQHF. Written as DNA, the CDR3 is TGTGCTACACAGGGTAAGAGTCAGCCCCAGCATTTT.

This CDR3 is CASSLAAGARSYNEQFF. CDR3 nucleotide sequence: TGTGCCAGCAGCTTAGCGGCGGGGGCGAGGTCCTACAATGAGCAGTTCTTC. The chain has TRBV7-6 and TRBJ2-1, with D maybe TRBD2 (7 bases). V gave up 0 bases and J gave up 1 base, with 13 bases separating them. Germline V gene lookup returns CDR1 SGHVS and CDR2 FNYEAQ. The CDR3 consists of 17 residues.

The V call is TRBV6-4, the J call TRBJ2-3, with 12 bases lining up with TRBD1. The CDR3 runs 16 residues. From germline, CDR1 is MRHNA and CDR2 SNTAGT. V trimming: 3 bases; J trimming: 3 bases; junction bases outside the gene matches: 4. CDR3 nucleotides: TGTGCCAGCAGTGAAGGGACAGGGGGCGGGACAGATACGCAGTATTTT. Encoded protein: CASSEGTGGGTDTQYF.

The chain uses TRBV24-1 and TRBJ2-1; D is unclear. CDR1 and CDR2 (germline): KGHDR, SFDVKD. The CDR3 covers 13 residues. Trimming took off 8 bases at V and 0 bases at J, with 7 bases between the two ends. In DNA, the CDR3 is TGTGCCACCACAGCGAGCTCCTACAATGAGCAGTTCTTC. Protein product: CATTASSYNEQFF.

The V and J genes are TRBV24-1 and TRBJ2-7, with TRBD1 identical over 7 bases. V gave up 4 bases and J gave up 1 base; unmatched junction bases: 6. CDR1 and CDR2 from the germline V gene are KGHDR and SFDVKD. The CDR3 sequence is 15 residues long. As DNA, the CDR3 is TGTGCCACCAGTGACCCCGGGACAGCGTCCTACGAGCAGTACTTC. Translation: CATSDPGTASYEQYF.

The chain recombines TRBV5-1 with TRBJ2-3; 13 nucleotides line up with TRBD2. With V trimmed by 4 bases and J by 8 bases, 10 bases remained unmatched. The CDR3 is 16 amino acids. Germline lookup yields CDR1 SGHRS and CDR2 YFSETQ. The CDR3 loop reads CASSRAGTSGEGTQYF. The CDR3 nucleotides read TGCGCCAGCAGCAGGGCCGGGACTAGCGGGGAGGGTACGCAGTATTTT.

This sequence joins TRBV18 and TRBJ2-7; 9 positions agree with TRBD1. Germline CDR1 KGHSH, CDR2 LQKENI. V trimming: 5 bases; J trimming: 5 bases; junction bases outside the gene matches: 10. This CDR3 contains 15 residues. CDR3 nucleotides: TGTGCCAGCTCATCGCCGGGACAGGGTAACGACGAGCAGTACTTC. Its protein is CASSSPGQGNDEQYF.

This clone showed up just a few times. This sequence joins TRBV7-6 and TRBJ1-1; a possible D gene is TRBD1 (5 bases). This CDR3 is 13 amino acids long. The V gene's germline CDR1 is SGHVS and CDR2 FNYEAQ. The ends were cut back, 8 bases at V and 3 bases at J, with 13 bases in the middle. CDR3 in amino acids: CASRGGWDTEAFF. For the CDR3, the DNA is TGTGCCAGCCGCGGGGGGTGGGACACTGAAGCTTTCTTT. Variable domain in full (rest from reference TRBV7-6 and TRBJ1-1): GAGVSQSPRYKVTKRGQDVALRCDPISGHVSLYWYRQALGQGPEFLTYFNYEAQQDKSGLPNDRFSAERPEGSISTLTIQRTEQRDSAMYRCASRGGWDTEAFFGQGTRLTVV.

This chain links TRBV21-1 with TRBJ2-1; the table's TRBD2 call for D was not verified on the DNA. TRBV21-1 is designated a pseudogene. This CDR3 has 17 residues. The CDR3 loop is CASSKPLASGSHNEQFF. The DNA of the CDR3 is TGTGCCAGCAGCAAACCCTTGGCTAGCGGGAGCCACAATGAGCAGTTCTTC.

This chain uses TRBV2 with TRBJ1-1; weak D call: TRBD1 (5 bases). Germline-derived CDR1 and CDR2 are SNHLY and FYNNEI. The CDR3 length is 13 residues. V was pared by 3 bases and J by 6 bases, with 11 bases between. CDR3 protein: CASSDKGWAEAFF. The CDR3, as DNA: TGTGCCAGCAGTGACAAGGGGTGGGCTGAAGCTTTCTTT.

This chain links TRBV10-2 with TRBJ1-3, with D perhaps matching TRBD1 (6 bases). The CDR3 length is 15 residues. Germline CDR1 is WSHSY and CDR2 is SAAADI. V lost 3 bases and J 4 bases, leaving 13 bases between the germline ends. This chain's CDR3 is CASSDPGTSGNTIYF. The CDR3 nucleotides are TGCGCCAGCAGTGACCCAGGGACATCCGGAAACACCATATATTTT.

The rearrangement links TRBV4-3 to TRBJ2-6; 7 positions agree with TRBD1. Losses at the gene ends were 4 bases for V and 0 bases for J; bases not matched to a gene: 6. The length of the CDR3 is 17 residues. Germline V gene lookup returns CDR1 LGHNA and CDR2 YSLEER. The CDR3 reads CASSREQGSSGANVLTF. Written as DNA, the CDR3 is TGCGCCAGCAGCCGGGAACAGGGGAGCTCTGGGGCCAACGTCCTGACTTTC.

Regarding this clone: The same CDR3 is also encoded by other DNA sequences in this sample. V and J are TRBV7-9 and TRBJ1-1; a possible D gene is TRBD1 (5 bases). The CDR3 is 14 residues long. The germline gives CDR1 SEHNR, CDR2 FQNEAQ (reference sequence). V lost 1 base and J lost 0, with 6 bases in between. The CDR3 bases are TGTGCCAGCAGCTTAGAGGGGATGAACACTGAAGCTTTCTTT. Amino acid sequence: CASSLEGMNTEAFF.

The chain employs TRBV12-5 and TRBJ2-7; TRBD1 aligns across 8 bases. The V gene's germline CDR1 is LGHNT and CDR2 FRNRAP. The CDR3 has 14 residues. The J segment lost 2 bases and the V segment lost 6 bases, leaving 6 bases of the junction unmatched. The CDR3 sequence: CASGPPGGAYEQYF. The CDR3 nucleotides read TGTGCTAGTGGACCGCCAGGGGGCGCCTACGAGCAGTACTTC. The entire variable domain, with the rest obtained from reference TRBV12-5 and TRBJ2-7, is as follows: DARVTQTPRHKVTEMGQEVTMRCQPILGHNTVFWYRQTMMQGLELLAYFRNRAPLDDSGMPKDRFSAEMPDATLATLKIQPSEPRDSAVYFCASGPPGGAYEQYFGPGTRLTVT.

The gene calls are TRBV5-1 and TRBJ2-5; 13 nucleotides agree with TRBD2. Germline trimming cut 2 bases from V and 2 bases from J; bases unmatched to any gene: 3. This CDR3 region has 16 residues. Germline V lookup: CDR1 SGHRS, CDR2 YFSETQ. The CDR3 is CASSLRTSGRQETQYF. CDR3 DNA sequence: TGCGCCAGCAGCTTACGGACTAGCGGGAGACAAGAGACCCAGTACTTC.

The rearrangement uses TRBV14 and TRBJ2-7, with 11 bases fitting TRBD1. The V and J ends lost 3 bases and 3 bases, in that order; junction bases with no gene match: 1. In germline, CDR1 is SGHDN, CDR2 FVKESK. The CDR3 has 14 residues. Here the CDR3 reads CASSQGTGGYEQYF. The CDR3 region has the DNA TGTGCCAGCAGCCAGGGGACAGGGGGCTACGAGCAGTACTTC.

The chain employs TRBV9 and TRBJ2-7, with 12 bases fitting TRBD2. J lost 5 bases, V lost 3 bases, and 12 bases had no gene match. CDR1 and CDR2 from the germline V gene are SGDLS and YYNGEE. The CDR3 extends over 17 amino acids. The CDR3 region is CASSGPLAGGSGHEQYF. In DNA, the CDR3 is TGTGCCAGCAGCGGACCACTAGCGGGGGGCTCTGGACACGAGCAGTACTTC.

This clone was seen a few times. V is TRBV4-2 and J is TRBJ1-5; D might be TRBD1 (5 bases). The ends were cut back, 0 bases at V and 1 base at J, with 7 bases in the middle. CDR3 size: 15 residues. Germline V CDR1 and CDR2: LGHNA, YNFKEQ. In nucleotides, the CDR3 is TGTGCCAGCAGCCAAGATCGGGGGAGCAATCAGCCCCAGCATTTT. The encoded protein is CASSQDRGSNQPQHF.

Here the CDR3 DNA reads TGTGCCAGCAGCCAATCGTTGGCCACTGAAGCTTTCTTT. Its protein product is CASSQSLATEAFF. The chain is built from TRBV16 and TRBJ1-1; no firm D call. CDR3 length: 13 residues. The ends were cut back, 0 bases at V and 4 bases at J, with 6 bases in the middle. Looked up from germline, CDR1 is KGHSY and CDR2 is FQNENV.

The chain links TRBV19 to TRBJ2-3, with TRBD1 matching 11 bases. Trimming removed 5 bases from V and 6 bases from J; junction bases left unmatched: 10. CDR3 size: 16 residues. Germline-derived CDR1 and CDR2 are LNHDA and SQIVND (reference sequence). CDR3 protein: CASSLPRTGGGDTQYF. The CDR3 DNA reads TGTGCCAGTAGTCTCCCCCGGACAGGGGGCGGTGATACGCAGTATTTT.